This passage covers 17 T cell receptor beta chains from one sample sequenced in a study of blood T cell repertoires in COVID-19. Clones were sequenced by immunoSEQ multiplex PCR, and TCRdb holds only the in-frame ones, with some missing. Counted here are some 100,000 clones, roughly 80% occurring once; the ten biggest clones make up 5.5% to 7%. Sequencing was performed on peripheral blood. The receptors were gathered from a man aged 65 to 85 with acute or convalescent COVID-19.

This chain links TRBV4-2 with TRBJ2-2, with no clear D. Germline V gives CDR1 LGHNA, CDR2 YNFKEQ. The CDR3 spans 17 residues. Trimming took off 0 bases at V and 1 base at J, with 12 bases between the two ends. CDR3 coding DNA: TGTGCCAGCAGCCAAGATGGCCACAGTTTGAACACCGGGGAGCTGTTTTTT. Residues: CASSQDGHSLNTGELFF.

This chain uses TRBV6-5 with TRBJ2-6; D is perhaps TRBD1 (6 bases). In germline, CDR1 is MNHEY, CDR2 SVGAGI. This CDR3 is 16 amino acids long. V was clipped by 4 bases and J by 0 bases, with 10 bases between them. The chain's CDR3 is CASSSLGASGANVLTF. Written as DNA, the CDR3 is TGTGCCAGCAGTTCCCTGGGGGCCTCTGGGGCCAACGTCCTGACTTTC.

This clone has only one observation. The J gene is TRBJ2-2, the V gene TRBV27; no clear D. This CDR3 is 12 amino acids long. V dropped 6 bases and J dropped 6 bases, with 8 bases sitting between them. Germline V gene data show CDR1 as MNHEY and CDR2 as SMNVEV (reference sequence). In DNA, the CDR3 is TGTGCCAGCAGAGGAAGCGCCGGGGAGCTGTTTTTT. Protein: CASRGSAGELFF.

V is TRBV5-1 and J is TRBJ2-1; 10 bases are shared with TRBD2. Unmatched junction bases numbered 17, after V lost 5 bases and J lost 0 bases. Germline assignment: CDR1 SGHRS and CDR2 YFSETQ. The CDR3 spans 20 residues. CDR3 amino acids: CASRLAGSSGGLSSYNEQFF. CDR3 sequence (DNA): TGCGCCAGCAGACTGGCGGGGTCTAGCGGGGGCCTTAGCTCCTACAATGAGCAGTTCTTC.

The chain is built from TRBV27 and TRBJ1-2; 8 bases are a match to TRBD1. V lost 5 bases to trimming and J lost 0 bases; unmatched junction nucleotides: 8. This CDR3 comprises 16 residues. Germline V gene data show CDR1 as MNHEY and CDR2 as SMNVEV (reference sequence). The DNA of the CDR3 is TGTGCCAGCAGTCCCTCAGGGGGCGAGGCTAACTATGGCTACACCTTC. Translating it yields CASSPSGGEANYGYTF.

This chain links TRBV3-1 (or the pseudogene TRBV3-2) with TRBJ2-1; maybe TRBD1 (5 bases). The CDR3 length is 15 residues. Germline CDR1 LGHDT, CDR2 YNNKEL (reference sequence). Trimming shortened V by 1 base and J by 0 bases, and 7 bases separated the two germline ends. The CDR3 nucleotides are TGTGCCAGCAGCCAAGTCAGGGACTCCTACAATGAGCAGTTCTTC. Translating gives CASSQVRDSYNEQFF.

This sequence joins TRBV5-1 and TRBJ1-1, with D possibly matching TRBD1 (5 bases). CDR1 is SGHRS and CDR2 is YFSETQ in the germline V gene. Deletions cut 4 bases from V and 2 bases from J, with 15 bases between. This CDR3 comprises 15 residues. CDR3 nucleotides: TGCGCCAGCAGCCCCTCGGGCAGGGAAAACACTGAAGCTTTCTTT. Its translation is CASSPSGRENTEAFF. The full variable domain, its missing parts supplied by reference TRBV5-1 and TRBJ1-1, is KAGVTQTPRYLIKTRGQQVTLSCSPISGHRSVSWYQQTPGQGLQFLFEYFSETQRNKGNFPGRFSGRQFSNSRSEMNVSTLELGDSALYLCASSPSGRENTEAFFGQGTRLTVV.

This clone has just a few counts. The rearrangement links TRBV7-8 to TRBJ1-2; D is perhaps TRBD1 (5 bases). The CDR3 is 13 amino acids. The germline V gene has CDR1 SGHVS and CDR2 FQNEAQ. Trimming cost V 2 bases and J 4 bases, with 8 bases left between them. In nucleotides, the CDR3 is TGTGCCAGCAGCTTACAGGGTACCTATGGCTACACCTTC. Its protein product is CASSLQGTYGYTF.

The chain recombines TRBV18 with TRBJ2-7, with TRBD1 matching 8 bases. Trimming at V came to 2 bases and at J to 9 bases, leaving 15 bases not matched to a gene. The CDR3 is 16 residues long. Germline V gene sequence: CDR1 KGHSH, CDR2 LQKENI. In nucleotides, the CDR3 is TGTGCCAGCTCACCATCGTGGACAGGGAAGGTTTCTCCGCAGTACTTC. Translation: CASSPSWTGKVSPQYF.

This chain uses TRBV6-5 with TRBJ1-5; D perhaps matches TRBD1 (5 bases). V dropped 4 bases and J dropped 6 bases, with 13 bases sitting between them. The CDR3 loop spans 14 amino acids. Germline V gene sequence: CDR1 MNHEY, CDR2 SVGAGI. CDR3 loop: CASSSWGDGQPQHF. CDR3 DNA: TGTGCCAGCAGTTCTTGGGGGGACGGTCAGCCCCAGCATTTT.

Comments on this clone: At the DNA level, this CDR3 is encoded by other sequences in the same sample as well. This sequence joins TRBV27 and TRBJ1-5; weak D call: TRBD1 (6 bases). Trimming took off 3 bases at V and 1 base at J, with 7 bases between the two ends. Looked up from germline, CDR1 is MNHEY and CDR2 is SMNVEV (reference sequence). The CDR3 totals 14 residues. The CDR3 spells CASSLQGSNQPQHF. The DNA for the CDR3 is TGTGCCAGCAGTTTGCAGGGGAGCAATCAGCCCCAGCATTTT.

The V gene is TRBV3-1 (or the pseudogene TRBV3-2), the J gene TRBJ2-1; no clear D. The CDR3 totals 14 residues. Germline V gene sequence: CDR1 LGHDT, CDR2 YNNKEL (reference sequence). V lost 1 base, J lost 2 bases, and 6 bases lay in between. In nucleotides, the CDR3 is TGTGCCAGCAGCCAAGCTGGGCCCTACAATGAGCAGTTCTTC. It translates to CASSQAGPYNEQFF.

The chain links TRBV14 to TRBJ2-5, with a weak D call TRBD1 (5 bases). Trimming left V 0 bases short and J 1 base short, with 9 bases between. Germline CDR1 SGHDN, CDR2 FVKESK. The CDR3 runs to 15 residues. The DNA of the CDR3 is TGTGCCAGCAGCCAAGAAACAGGCCCCCAAGAGACCCAGTACTTC. Its translation: CASSQETGPQETQYF. Full variable domain (missing parts from reference TRBV14 and TRBJ2-5): EAGVTQFPSHSVIEKGQTVTLRCDPISGHDNLYWYRRVMGKEIKFLLHFVKESKQDESGMPNNRFLAERTGGTYSTLKVQPAELEDSGVYFCASSQETGPQETQYFGPGTRLLVL.

This clone was seen more than once but under ten times. Other DNA variants within this sample encode the same CDR3. The chain has TRBV2 and TRBJ1-2; 9 bases line up with TRBD1. V trimming: 8 bases; J trimming: 6 bases; junction bases outside the gene matches: 7. This CDR3 has 13 residues. CDR1 and CDR2 from the germline V gene are SNHLY and FYNNEI. As DNA, the CDR3 is TGTGCCAGCTCCGGGACAGGGCTTGATGGCTACACCTTC. Amino acids: CASSGTGLDGYTF. The entire variable domain, with the rest obtained from reference TRBV2 and TRBJ1-2, is as follows: EPEVTQTPSHQVTQMGQEVILRCVPISNHLYFYWYRQILGQKVEFLVSFYNNEISEKSEIFDDQFSVERPDGSNFTLKIRSTKLEDSAMYFCASSGTGLDGYTFGSGTRLTVV.

The chain has TRBV7-9 and TRBJ2-7; 9 bases agree with TRBD2. This CDR3 comprises 14 residues. The germline CDR1 and CDR2 sequences are SEHNR and FQNEAQ (reference sequence). Trimming cost V 2 bases and J 2 bases; bases outside gene matches: 1. CDR3 nucleotides: TGTGCCAGCAGCTTAACTAGCGGGCCCTACGAGCAGTACTTC. Encoded protein: CASSLTSGPYEQYF.

This clone came up once. The CDR3 here is CASSWTDKRTDTQYF. The CDR3 DNA reads as TGTGCCAGCAGCTGGACGGACAAGCGCACAGATACGCAGTATTTT. V is TRBV21-1 and J is TRBJ2-3; the D call in the table, TRBD1, was not verified against the DNA. TRBV21-1 is a pseudogene locus. The CDR3 is 15 amino acids.

The chain carries TRBV4-1 and TRBJ1-1; D might be TRBD1 (6 bases). CDR3 length: 15 amino acids. The germline V and J ends were trimmed by 6 bases and 1 base, with 15 bases remaining between them. Per germline, CDR1 MGHRA and CDR2 YSYEKL. The CDR3 is CASRDYRAGNTEAFF. The DNA for the CDR3 is TGCGCCAGCAGAGATTACAGGGCCGGGAACACTGAAGCTTTCTTT.